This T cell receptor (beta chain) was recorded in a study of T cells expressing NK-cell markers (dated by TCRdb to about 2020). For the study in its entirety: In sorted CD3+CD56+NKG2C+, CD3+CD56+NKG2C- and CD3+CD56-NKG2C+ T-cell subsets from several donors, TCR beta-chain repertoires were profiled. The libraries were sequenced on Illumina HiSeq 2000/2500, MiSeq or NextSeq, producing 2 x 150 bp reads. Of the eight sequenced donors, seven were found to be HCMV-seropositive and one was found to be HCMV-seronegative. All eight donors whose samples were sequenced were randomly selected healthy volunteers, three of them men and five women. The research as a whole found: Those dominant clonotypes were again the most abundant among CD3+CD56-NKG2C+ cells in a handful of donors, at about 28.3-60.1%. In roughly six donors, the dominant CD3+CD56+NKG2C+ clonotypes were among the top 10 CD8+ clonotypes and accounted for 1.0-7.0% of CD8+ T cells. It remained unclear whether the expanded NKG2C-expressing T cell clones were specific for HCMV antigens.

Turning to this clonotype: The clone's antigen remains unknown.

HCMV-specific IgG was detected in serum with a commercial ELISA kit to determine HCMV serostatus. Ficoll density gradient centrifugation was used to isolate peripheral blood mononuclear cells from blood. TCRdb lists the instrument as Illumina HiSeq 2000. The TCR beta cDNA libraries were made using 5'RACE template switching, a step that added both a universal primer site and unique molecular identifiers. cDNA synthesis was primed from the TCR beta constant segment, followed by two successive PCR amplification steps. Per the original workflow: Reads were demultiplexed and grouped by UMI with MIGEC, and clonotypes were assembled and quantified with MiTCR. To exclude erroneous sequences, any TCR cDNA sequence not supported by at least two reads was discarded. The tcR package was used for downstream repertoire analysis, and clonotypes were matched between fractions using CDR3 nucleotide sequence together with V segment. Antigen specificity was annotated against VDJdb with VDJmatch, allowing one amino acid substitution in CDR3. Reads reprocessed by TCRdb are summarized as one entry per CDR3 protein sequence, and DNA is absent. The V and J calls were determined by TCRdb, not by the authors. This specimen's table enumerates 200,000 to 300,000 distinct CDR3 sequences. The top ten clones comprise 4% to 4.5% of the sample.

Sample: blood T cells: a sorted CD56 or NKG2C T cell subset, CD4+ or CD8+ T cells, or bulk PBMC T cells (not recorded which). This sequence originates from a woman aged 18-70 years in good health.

The CDR3 here reads CASREGSGANVLTF. The sequence joins TRBV12-3 or TRBV12-4 to TRBJ2-6; as DNA is missing, the TRBD2 call by TCRdb cannot be tested. Counted from cysteine to phenylalanine, this CDR3 has 14 amino acids. No DNA is given.